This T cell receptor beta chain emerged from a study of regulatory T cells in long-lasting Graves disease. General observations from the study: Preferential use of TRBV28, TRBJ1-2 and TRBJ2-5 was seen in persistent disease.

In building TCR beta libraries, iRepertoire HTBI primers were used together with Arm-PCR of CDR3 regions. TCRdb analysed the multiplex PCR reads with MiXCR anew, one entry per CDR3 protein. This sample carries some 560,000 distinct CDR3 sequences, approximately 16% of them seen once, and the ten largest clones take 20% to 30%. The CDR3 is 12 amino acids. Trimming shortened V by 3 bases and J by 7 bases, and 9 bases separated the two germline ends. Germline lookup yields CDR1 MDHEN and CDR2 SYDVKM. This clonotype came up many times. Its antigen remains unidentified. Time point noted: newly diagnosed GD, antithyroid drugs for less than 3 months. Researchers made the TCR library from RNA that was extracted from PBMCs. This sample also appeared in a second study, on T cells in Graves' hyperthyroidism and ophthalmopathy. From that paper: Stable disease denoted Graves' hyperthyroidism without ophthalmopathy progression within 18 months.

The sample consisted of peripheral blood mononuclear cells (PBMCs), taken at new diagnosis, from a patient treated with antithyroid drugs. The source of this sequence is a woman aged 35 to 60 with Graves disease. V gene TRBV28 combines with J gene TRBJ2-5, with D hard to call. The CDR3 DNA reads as TGTGCCAGCAGTTTGGGCGCGGTGACCCAGTACTTC. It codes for CASSLGAVTQYF.